These 32 T cell receptor beta chains were all obtained from the same sample, sequenced in a study of cytomegalovirus exposure and HLA in healthy donors. The study ran its PCR with 60 Vbeta and 13 Jbeta primers. Clones were sequenced by immunoSEQ multiplex PCR, and TCRdb holds only the in-frame ones, with some missing. Here the sample spans 95,000 to 100,000 clones, roughly 9.4% being singletons. Sequencing input: PBMCs. The receptors were gathered from a man over 45 in good health and CMV-seropositive.

Comment on this clone: The sample holds other DNA sequences that translate to the same CDR3. The chain's CDR3 is CASSLSRGNQPQHF. CDR3 sequence (DNA): TGTGCCAGCAGTTTATCCAGGGGCAATCAGCCCCAGCATTTT. The V call is TRBV27, the J call TRBJ1-5; D is possibly TRBD1 (5 bases). Trimming pared 0 bases from V and 2 bases from J, leaving 5 bases between. This CDR3 is built from 14 residues. The germline V gene encodes CDR1 MNHEY and CDR2 SMNVEV (reference sequence).

This clone was recorded a few times. The chain has TRBV5-5 and TRBJ1-6; possibly TRBD1 for D (6 bases). V was pared by 6 bases and J by 5 bases, with 18 bases between. Per the germline V gene, CDR1 is SGHKS and CDR2 is YYEKEE (reference sequence). The CDR3 is 16 residues long. The CDR3 nucleotides read TGTGCCAGCAACTTCATAGGGACACGGAATAATTCACCCCTCCACTTT. It codes for CASNFIGTRNNSPLHF.

The chain employs TRBV7-9 and TRBJ2-7, with 9 bases identical to TRBD2. Germline CDR1 SEHNR, CDR2 FQNEAQ (reference sequence). J was trimmed by 5 bases and V by 3 bases; bases with no gene match: 8. There are 15 residues in the CDR3. DNA of the CDR3: TGTGCCAGCAGCTTCGTCTTAGCGGGAGTCAACGAGCAGTACTTC. It yields the protein CASSFVLAGVNEQYF.

The chain is built from TRBV5-1 and TRBJ1-2, with a weak D call TRBD1 (6 bases). Germline CDR1 SGHRS, CDR2 YFSETQ. The CDR3 loop spans 18 amino acids. V lost 0 bases and J 2 bases, leaving 20 bases between the germline ends. CDR3 region: CASSLDPGGAYSNYGYTF. The CDR3 region has the DNA TGCGCCAGCAGCTTGGATCCCGGGGGGGCCTACAGCAACTATGGCTACACCTTC.

This clone appeared a few times. The chain joins TRBV5-1 to TRBJ1-1; 7 nucleotides line up with TRBD1. This CDR3 region has 15 residues. J lost 5 bases, V lost 5 bases, and 12 bases had no gene match. The germline CDR1 and CDR2 sequences are SGHRS and YFSETQ. The CDR3: CASRVQGELRTEAFF. CDR3 bases: TGCGCCAGCAGGGTGCAGGGGGAATTGAGGACTGAAGCTTTCTTT.

This clone was observed a few times. J is TRBJ2-1 and V is TRBV4-1; 8 positions match TRBD2. CDR3 length: 15 residues. The germline V gene has CDR1 MGHRA and CDR2 YSYEKL. The J segment lost 4 bases and the V segment lost 3 bases, leaving 5 bases of the junction unmatched. DNA for the CDR3: TGCGCCAGCAGCCACGGGGGACTAGGATACAATGAGCAGTTCTTC. This gives the protein CASSHGGLGYNEQFF.

This chain connects TRBV6-5 to TRBJ1-2; 9 positions agree with TRBD1. The CDR3 is 14 amino acids. V shed 5 bases, J shed 6 bases, and the junction held 7 bases outside the gene matches. Germline values: CDR1 MNHEY, CDR2 SVGAGI. CDR3 nucleotides: TGTGCCAGCAGTCCGAACAGGGGGCAGAATGGCTACACCTTC. It translates to CASSPNRGQNGYTF.

The V gene is TRBV6-1, the J gene TRBJ1-3; maybe TRBD1 (5 bases). CDR1 is MNHNS, CDR2 SASEGT, per germline. V lost 6 bases and J lost 0, with 9 bases in between. The CDR3 extends over 14 amino acids. CDR3 sequence (DNA): TGTGCCAGCAGGGACGACAGCTCTGGAAACACCATATATTTT. The encoded protein is CASRDDSSGNTIYF.

This clone came up a few times. The genes are TRBV5-4 and TRBJ2-1; 8 bases are shared with TRBD1. V shed 3 bases and J 7 bases; nucleotides not matched to a gene: 9. Germline CDR1 and CDR2: SGHNT and YYREEE (reference sequence). This CDR3 region has 15 residues. The CDR3 sequence: CASSSGQVPLNEQFF. CDR3 bases: TGTGCCAGCAGCTCGGGACAGGTGCCCTTAAATGAGCAGTTCTTC.

This clone was counted only a few times. V usage is TRBV5-1 and J usage is TRBJ2-2, with TRBD1 as a possible D gene (5 bases). Per the germline V gene, CDR1 is SGHRS and CDR2 is YFSETQ. V was clipped by 4 bases and J by 9 bases, with 19 bases between them. CDR3 size: 15 residues. The CDR3 region has the DNA TGCGCCAGCAGCCTCCCTGCGACAGCGTCCCGGGAGCTGTTTTTT. The encoded protein is CASSLPATASRELFF.

This clone was seen a handful of times. The chain combines TRBV25-1 with TRBJ1-3, with 9 bases aligning to TRBD1. The CDR3 runs 16 residues. Germline V gene data show CDR1 as MGHDK and CDR2 as SYGVNS. The ends lost 5 bases at V and 4 bases at J; junction bases unmatched: 9. This CDR3 reads CASSLDRGFRGNTIYF. The CDR3 DNA reads as TGTGCCAGCAGTCTTGACAGGGGGTTTAGAGGAAACACCATATATTTT.

This clone was found a few times. The chain employs TRBV7-6 and TRBJ2-7; D possibly corresponds to TRBD2 (5 bases). Germline V gene lookup returns CDR1 SGHVS and CDR2 FNYEAQ. The CDR3 runs to 14 residues. Trimming took off 1 base at V and 5 bases at J, with 12 bases between the two ends. The CDR3 reads CASSLDTGTHEQYF. DNA of the CDR3: TGTGCCAGCAGCTTAGATACGGGAACCCACGAGCAGTACTTC.

This chain connects TRBV6-1 to TRBJ1-1, with 7 bases aligning to TRBD1. The CDR3 is made up of 11 amino acids. Looked up from germline, CDR1 is MNHNS and CDR2 is SASEGT. V lost 9 bases, J lost 7 bases, and 5 bases stayed unmatched. The chain's CDR3 is CASINRGEAFF. The CDR3 nucleotides are TGTGCCAGTATAAACAGGGGTGAAGCTTTCTTT.

This clone occurred many times. The V gene is TRBV4-1, the J gene TRBJ1-5; perhaps TRBD1 as D (6 bases). Germline loops: CDR1 MGHRA, CDR2 YSYEKL. This CDR3 is built from 16 residues. V was clipped by 0 bases and J by 9 bases, with 18 bases between them. CDR3 sequence: CASSQDPGAAYGPQHF. In DNA, the CDR3 is TGCGCCAGCAGCCAAGATCCAGGGGCCGCCTATGGGCCCCAGCATTTT.

This clone came up many times. The chain employs TRBV6-5 and TRBJ2-5; D gene unclear. Trimming cost V 0 bases and J 0 bases, with 11 bases left between them. The CDR3 spans 16 residues. Germline values: CDR1 MNHEY, CDR2 SVGAGI. CDR3 DNA: TGTGCCAGCAGTTACTCATTCACAGCCAACCAAGAGACCCAGTACTTC. Protein sequence: CASSYSFTANQETQYF.

The CDR3 here is CASSIGRAVNNEQFF. CDR3 in DNA: TGTGCCAGTAGTATCGGCAGGGCTGTCAACAATGAGCAGTTCTTC. V gene TRBV19 combines with J gene TRBJ2-1; D might be TRBD1 (5 bases). V lost 3 bases and J 5 bases, leaving 14 bases between the germline ends. The length of the CDR3 is 15 residues. The germline CDR1 and CDR2 sequences are LNHDA and SQIVND (reference sequence).

This clone was detected only a few times. J is TRBJ2-1 and V is TRBV2; 7 positions match TRBD2. Trimming removed 3 bases from V and 8 bases from J; junction bases left unmatched: 1. The CDR3 is 12 residues long. In germline, CDR1 is SNHLY, CDR2 FYNNEI. Written as DNA, the CDR3 is TGTGCCAGCAGTGAGGCGGGAGATGAGCAGTTCTTC. Amino acid sequence: CASSEAGDEQFF.

The chain has TRBV6-1 and TRBJ2-1; 12 positions agree with TRBD2. CDR3 length: 19 residues. V dropped 4 bases and J dropped 3; count of bases not matched to a gene: 13. Germline loops: CDR1 MNHNS, CDR2 SASEGT. The CDR3 protein is CASSGPTSSGRASYNEQFF. Here the CDR3 DNA reads TGTGCCAGCAGTGGCCCCACTTCTAGCGGGAGGGCCAGCTACAATGAGCAGTTCTTC.

This clone was picked up a small number of times. The chain joins TRBV4-1 to TRBJ2-1, with a weak D call TRBD2 (6 bases). CDR3 length equals 15 residues. With 4 bases removed from V and 6 bases from J, the gap between germline ends came to 16 bases. Germline CDR1 is MGHRA and CDR2 is YSYEKL. Here the CDR3 reads CASSPRDWASNEQFF. The CDR3 DNA sequence: TGCGCCAGCAGCCCCCGGGACTGGGCCTCCAATGAGCAGTTCTTC.

This clone was seen a handful of times. The chain couples TRBV2 to TRBJ1-5; 8 bases align to TRBD1. The CDR3 loop spans 14 amino acids. V trimming: 7 bases; J trimming: 2 bases; junction bases outside the gene matches: 4. CDR1 and CDR2 from the germline V gene are SNHLY and FYNNEI. The CDR3 loop reads CASTGGQGNQPQHF. The CDR3 DNA reads as TGTGCCAGCACGGGGGGACAGGGCAATCAGCCCCAGCATTTT.

In this sample, this clone turned up a few times. The chain is built from TRBV5-1 and TRBJ2-1; 8 bases agree with TRBD2. This CDR3 spans 15 amino acids. Germline assignment: CDR1 SGHRS and CDR2 YFSETQ. The V and J ends lost 4 bases and 0 bases, in that order; junction bases with no gene match: 3. The CDR3 DNA follows: TGCGCCAGCAGCCATGGGACTAGCTCCTACAATGAGCAGTTCTTC. Translated, it gives CASSHGTSSYNEQFF. The complete variable domain, with remaining parts taken from reference TRBV5-1 and TRBJ2-1, reads KAGVTQTPRYLIKTRGQQVTLSCSPISGHRSVSWYQQTPGQGLQFLFEYFSETQRNKGNFPGRFSGRQFSNSRSEMNVSTLELGDSALYLCASSHGTSSYNEQFFGPGTRLTVL.

The V call is TRBV7-3, the J call TRBJ2-7; no reliable D call. Looked up from germline, CDR1 is SGHTA and CDR2 is FQGTGA. Trimming removed 6 bases from V and 1 base from J, with 10 bases in between. This CDR3 contains 13 residues. Written as DNA, the CDR3 is TGTGCCAGCAGGTTGGCAGGATCCTACGAGCAGTACTTC. Protein product: CASRLAGSYEQYF.

This clone occurred a few times. The rearrangement joins TRBV7-6 to TRBJ2-1; a possible D gene is TRBD2 (5 bases). CDR1 and CDR2 (germline): SGHVS, FNYEAQ. V was shortened by 7 bases and J by 15 bases, with 25 bases between the two germline ends. The CDR3 has 14 amino acids. The CDR3 reads CASTPARFEGMPFF. In DNA, the CDR3 is TGTGCCAGCACCCCGGCGAGGTTCGAGGGTATGCCGTTCTTC.

This clone was seen more than once but under ten times. An end of the junction does not agree with germline; a read error may underlie this. The chain uses TRBV27 and TRBJ1-1; D uncertain. CDR3 length: 14 residues. Germline V CDR1 and CDR2: MNHEY, SMNVEV (reference sequence). The CDR3 reads CASSLSWATLEVLF. The CDR3 DNA is TGTGCCAGCAGTTTATCGTGGGCAACATTGGAAGTTCTCTTT.

This clone was counted between two and nine times. This sample includes further DNA sequences coding for the same CDR3. The chain employs TRBV2 and TRBJ2-3, with TRBD2 as a possible D gene (6 bases). V lost 1 base and J lost 2, with 10 bases in between. This CDR3 is 15 amino acids long. CDR1 is SNHLY and CDR2 is FYNNEI in the germline V gene. This chain's CDR3 is CASSEERAFTDTQYF. The CDR3 DNA reads as TGTGCCAGCAGTGAAGAGCGGGCCTTCACAGATACGCAGTATTTT.

The CDR3 DNA is TGTGCCAGTAGTATGTGGAACAGGCCCTCTGGAAACACCATATATTTT. Its protein product is CASSMWNRPSGNTIYF. The chain joins TRBV19 to TRBJ1-3, with a possible D match to TRBD1 (5 bases). Germline V gene sequence: CDR1 LNHDA, CDR2 SQIVND (reference sequence). This CDR3 has 16 amino acids. V was pared by 3 bases and J by 0 bases, with 12 bases between. Together with reference TRBV19 and TRBJ1-3, the CDR3 gives the full variable domain: DGGITQSPKYLFRKEGQNVTLSCEQNLNHDAMYWYRQDPGQGLRLIYYSQIVNDFQKGDIAEGYSVSREKKESFPLTVTSAQKNPTAFYLCASSMWNRPSGNTIYFGEGSWLTVV.

This clone was counted a few times. Other DNA sequences from this sample encode an identical CDR3 as well. This chain uses TRBV9 with TRBJ1-2; D is perhaps TRBD1 (6 bases). With 0 bases removed from V and 5 bases from J, the gap between germline ends came to 11 bases. Germline CDR1 SGDLS, CDR2 YYNGEE. The CDR3 covers 14 residues. CDR3 bases: TGTGCCAGCAGCGTAGGGGGGGGCGCTTATGGCTACACCTTC. Translation gives CASSVGGGAYGYTF.

There are a few counts of this clone. This chain's CDR3 is CASSLFGEQFF. CDR3 DNA sequence: TGTGCCAGCAGCTTATTCGGTGAGCAGTTCTTC. The chain carries TRBV13 and TRBJ2-1; D is unclear. The V and J ends lost 2 bases and 9 bases respectively, with 5 bases between them. This CDR3 contains 11 residues. CDR1 is PRHDT and CDR2 is FYEKMQ in the germline V gene (reference sequence).

V gene TRBV30 combines with J gene TRBJ2-7; unclear D gene. Germline V CDR1 and CDR2: GTSNPN, SVGIG (reference sequence). The CDR3 has 15 amino acids. Trimming stripped 0 bases from V and 2 bases from J, with 14 bases between. The CDR3 loop is CAWSVSPQRAYEQYF. For the CDR3, the DNA is TGTGCCTGGAGTGTATCCCCCCAGCGAGCCTACGAGCAGTACTTC. The variable domain in full, with the rest retrieved from reference TRBV30 and TRBJ2-7, is SQTIHQWPATLVQPVGSPLSLECTVEGTSNPNLYWYRQAAGRGLQLLFYSVGIGQISSEVPQNLSASRPQDRQFILSSKKLLLSDSGFYLCAWSVSPQRAYEQYFGPGTRLTVT.

This clone was seen only a few times. This chain links TRBV30 with TRBJ1-1, with 8 bases aligning to TRBD1. Germline CDR1 reads GTSNPN; CDR2 reads SVGIG (reference sequence). The CDR3 consists of 13 residues. V shed 3 bases and J 4 bases; nucleotides not matched to a gene: 4. As DNA, the CDR3 is TGTGCCTGGAGCAGGACAGGGAGCACTGAAGCTTTCTTT. As protein: CAWSRTGSTEAFF.

This clone has just a few counts. An end of the junction differs from the germline gene, which may be a read error. This sample includes further DNA sequences coding for the same CDR3. The chain is built from TRBV25-1 and TRBJ2-6, with 9 positions matching TRBD2. Germline CDR1 reads MGHDK; CDR2 reads SYGVNS. This CDR3 region has 18 residues. For the CDR3, the DNA is TGTGCCAGCAGTGACAGCCGAGGCGGGAGGGCTGGGGCAAACGTCATGACTTTC. Its protein product is CASSDSRGGRAGANVMTF.

In this sample, this clone turned up a few times. V usage is TRBV6-6 and J usage is TRBJ1-4; weak D call: TRBD1 (6 bases). This CDR3 contains 13 residues. Germline loops: CDR1 MNHNY, CDR2 SVGAGI (reference sequence). The V and J ends lost 7 bases and 8 bases respectively, with 14 bases between them. The CDR3 DNA follows: TGTGCCAGCACACGGGACAAGGGGGAAAAACTGTTTTTT. Translated, it gives CASTRDKGEKLFF.